This T cell receptor beta chain came from a study of T cell responses to AZD1222 COVID-19 vaccine. Study-level results: Spike-spanning, vaccine-associated CD4 TCRs were dominant at 160-218 and 743-854. As reported, nearly half of all spike-specific TCRs target variant regions that are unmutated.

TCRdb keeps only in-frame clones here, not all; method: immunoSEQ multiplex PCR. The profile shows 100,000 or so clones, just under 90% of them singletons. As regards this clone: What it recognizes is unknown.

V lost 4 bases to trimming and J lost 4 bases, with 11 bases between them. The CDR3 contains 14 residues. Looked up from germline, CDR1 is MDHEN and CDR2 is SYDVKM. Sequenced material: peripheral blood, taken on day 0 of AZD1222 vaccination. The sequence derives from an adult in good health. The chain carries TRBV28 and TRBJ1-3, with a possible D match to TRBD1 (6 bases). CDR3 sequence (DNA): TGTGCCAGCAGTTGGGGGGCATCGGGAAACACCATATATTTT. Its translation is CASSWGASGNTIYF.